This T cell receptor (beta chain) was recovered during a study of cytomegalovirus exposure and HLA in healthy donors. Researchers ran the PCR with 60 Vbeta and 13 Jbeta primers. The data were produced by immunoSEQ multiplex PCR, yet TCRdb's version contains in-frame clones alone and is incomplete. This sample yields about 120,000 clones, of which more than 65% are seen a single time; 1.5% belongs to the top ten. In germline, CDR1 is SGHNT, CDR2 YYREEE (reference sequence). The CDR3 covers 17 residues. The V end was cut by 2 bases, the J end by 4 bases, with 21 bases between. Healthy donors of bone marrow made up the group. Study conclusions and caveats: In a later analysis, V- and J-gene trimming of beta chains associated with a DCLRE1C missense variant, replicated independently.

Remarks on this clone: Antigen specificity is unknown.

The chain combines TRBV5-4 with TRBJ1-2; D is uncertain. Sequencing input: PBMCs. The sequence was collected from a woman aged 18-29 years in good health and CMV-seronegative. The CDR3 nucleotides are TGTGCCAGCAGCTTAAAAGGTGCCTCAGGATCTATCTATGGCTACACCTTC. Encoded protein: CASSLKGASGSIYGYTF.